Listed here are 26 T cell receptor beta chains from one sample, sequenced in a study of metastatic and nonmetastatic thyroid tumors (dated by TCRdb to the early 2020s). Before undergoing thyroid surgery, none of the patients had been given any kind of treatment. Receptor libraries were prepared by PCR. For sequencing, an Illumina HiSeq 4000 was employed. TCRdb reworked the public reads: Q25 trimming with fastp, MiXCR clone assembly, productive beta chains retained. This sample comprises about 36,000 clones, roughly 20% of them detected only once. The ten largest clones take up about 16% of the sample. Source material: blood. Receptor source: a female donor with papillary thyroid cancer or a benign thyroid nodule (not recorded which). Some clones in this sample may be carry-over from other donors' samples.

On this clone: This may be a read error: a much more frequent sequence differs by one nucleotide. This sample also contains other DNA sequences that code for the same CDR3. The J gene is TRBJ1-2, the V gene TRBV12-3 or TRBV12-4; D uncertain. The CDR3 is 15 residues long. As DNA, the CDR3 is TGTGCCAGCAGCCCCCGACCTTCGACTAACTACGGCTACACCTTC. Its translation is CASSPRPSTNYGYTF.

This clone has at least ten counts. This chain uses TRBV5-1 with TRBJ2-7, with TRBD2 matching 8 bases. The CDR3 spans 17 residues. With V trimmed by 0 bases and J by 2 bases, 10 bases remained unmatched. The germline gives CDR1 SGHRS, CDR2 YFSETQ. The CDR3 here is CASSLAGWAGGAYEQYF. The DNA for the CDR3 is TGCGCCAGCAGCTTGGCCGGCTGGGCGGGAGGCGCCTACGAGCAGTACTTC.

In its sample, this clone was seen many times. The V gene is TRBV6-1, the J gene TRBJ2-1; D ambiguous. This CDR3 has 11 amino acids. V was cut by 1 base and J by 9 bases, with 4 bases left in between. CDR1 and CDR2 from the germline V gene are MNHNS and SASEGT. The CDR3 spells CASSEDGEQFF. CDR3 sequence (DNA): TGTGCCAGCAGTGAAGACGGTGAGCAGTTCTTC.

This clone has only a few counts. An end of the junction differs from the germline gene, which may be a read error. V gene TRBV6-1 combines with J gene TRBJ1-5, with D unclear. This CDR3 region has 15 residues. From germline, CDR1 is MNHNS and CDR2 SASEGT. In DNA form, the CDR3 reads TGTGCCAGCAGCATCGAAGGGTCGGGCAATCAGCCGCAGAATTTT. Translated, it gives CASSIEGSGNQPQNF.

By share, this clone counts as medium-sized. This CDR3 reads CASSTDREETQYF. The DNA of the CDR3 is TGTGCCAGCAGCACGGACAGAGAGGAGACCCAGTACTTC. The chain couples TRBV6-1 to TRBJ2-5; perhaps TRBD1 as D (6 bases). Germline lookup yields CDR1 MNHNS and CDR2 SASEGT. V was cut by 6 bases and J by 5 bases, with 13 bases left in between. This CDR3 region has 13 residues.

This clone is medium-sized in the sample. The chain recombines TRBV19 with TRBJ1-6, with a tentative D call TRBD1 (6 bases). Germline assignment: CDR1 LNHDA and CDR2 SQIVND (reference sequence). This CDR3 has 13 residues. The V gene lost 4 bases and the J gene lost 7 bases, with 8 bases spanning the gap. The CDR3 here is CASSSTGNSPLHF. In DNA form, the CDR3 reads TGTGCCAGTAGTAGCACAGGGAATTCACCCCTCCACTTT.

As to this clone: Since a much larger clone is just one base distant, this may be a read error. Other DNA sequences from this sample encode an identical CDR3 as well. The rearrangement joins TRBV10-2 to TRBJ1-4; no firm D call. CDR3 size: 11 residues. The V gene's germline CDR1 is WSHSY and CDR2 SAAADI. CDR3 bases: TGCGCCAGCAGCGGAGGAGAAAAACTATTTTTT. This encodes CASSGGEKLFF.

J is TRBJ1-2 and V is TRBV7-9; D is perhaps TRBD1 (6 bases). This CDR3 comprises 15 residues. Trimming pared 1 base from V and 0 bases from J, leaving 9 bases between. Germline V gene data show CDR1 as SEHNR and CDR2 as FQNEAQ (reference sequence). The CDR3 DNA sequence: TGTGCCAGCAGCTTAGACAGGGATGCTAACTATGGCTACACCTTC. This sequence encodes CASSLDRDANYGYTF. Using reference TRBV7-9 and TRBJ1-2 for the parts outside the CDR3, the full variable domain is DTGVSQNPRHKITKRGQNVTFRCDPISEHNRLYWYRQTLGQGPEFLTYFQNEAQLEKSRLLSDRFSAERPKGSFSTLEIQRTEQGDSAMYLCASSLDRDANYGYTFGSGTRLTVV.

This clone was observed many times. The chain employs TRBV28 and TRBJ2-3; 8 bases are shared with TRBD2. Losses at the gene ends were 5 bases for V and 2 bases for J; bases not matched to a gene: 6. From germline, CDR1 is MDHEN and CDR2 SYDVKM. The CDR3 is 15 amino acids. The CDR3 here is CASSISGSNTDTQYF. The DNA of the CDR3 is TGTGCCAGCAGTATCAGCGGGAGTAACACAGATACGCAGTATTTT.

This clone was seen at least ten times. V and J are TRBV3-1 and TRBJ2-7; a possible D gene is TRBD2 (6 bases). Germline lookup yields CDR1 LGHDT and CDR2 YNNKEL (reference sequence). This CDR3 has 13 amino acids. Deletions cut 1 base from V and 6 bases from J, with 10 bases between. CDR3 protein: CASSQGGGVEQYF. DNA for the CDR3: TGTGCCAGCAGCCAAGGGGGCGGGGTCGAGCAGTACTTC.

This clone has a handful of counts. At one end the junction does not follow the germline gene, possibly because of a read error. The V and J genes are TRBV28 and TRBJ1-4; 8 bases align to TRBD1. Germline V gene sequence: CDR1 MDHEN, CDR2 SYDVKM. The CDR3 is 13 amino acids. CDR3 loop: CSSQTGGDEKLFF. CDR3 DNA sequence: TGCTCCAGCCAAACAGGGGGTGATGAAAAACTGTTTTTT.

The chain recombines TRBV5-6 with TRBJ2-7; D unresolved. CDR1 and CDR2 (germline): SGHDT, YYEEEE. There are 14 residues in the CDR3. Trimming cost V 0 bases and J 6 bases, with 13 bases left between them. The CDR3 spells CASSLVAPESEQYF. The CDR3 DNA reads TGTGCCAGCAGCTTGGTGGCTCCAGAATCCGAGCAGTACTTC.

This clone was recorded at least ten times. V gene TRBV12-3 or TRBV12-4 combines with J gene TRBJ2-1; 7 positions agree with TRBD1. The CDR3 loop spans 16 amino acids. V gave up 5 bases and J gave up 2 bases; unmatched junction bases: 9. CDR3 sequence: CASSGTGALAYNEQFF. The DNA for the CDR3 is TGTGCCAGCAGTGGCACAGGGGCCTTAGCCTACAATGAGCAGTTCTTC.

This rearrangement joins TRBV6-1 to TRBJ2-2; D not resolved. V gave up 3 bases and J gave up 4 bases, with 9 bases separating them. Germline CDR1 MNHNS, CDR2 SASEGT. The CDR3 covers 14 residues. Here the CDR3 DNA reads TGTGCCAGCAGTGACACCCAACCCACCGGGGAGCTGTTTTTT. Translation gives CASSDTQPTGELFF.

The table lists this clone with many counts. The gene calls are TRBV30 and TRBJ2-7; 8 bases are shared with TRBD1. This CDR3 has 16 amino acids. CDR1 is GTSNPN, CDR2 SVGIG, per germline (reference sequence). J was trimmed by 0 bases and V by 0 bases; bases with no gene match: 7. CDR3 sequence (DNA): TGTGCCTGGAGTGTCTTCAGGGGGCTTAGCTCCTACGAGCAGTACTTC. Translation: CAWSVFRGLSSYEQYF.

This clone was detected ten times or more. This sample includes further DNA sequences coding for the same CDR3. This chain joins TRBV7-2 and TRBJ1-6, with D possibly TRBD1 on 5 matching bases. CDR1 is SGHTA, CDR2 FQGNSA, per germline. Trimming removed 5 bases from V and 5 bases from J, with 10 bases in between. The CDR3 is 14 amino acids. CDR3 sequence reads: CASSGGRDNSPLHF. The CDR3 bases are TGTGCCAGCAGCGGGGGGAGGGATAATTCACCCCTCCACTTT.

Judged by abundance, this clone is medium-sized. Other DNA sequences from this sample encode an identical CDR3 as well. CDR3 sequence (DNA): TGTGCCAGCAGCCAGGGGGCGGACGGCTATGGCTACACCTTC. It specifies CASSQGADGYGYTF. J is TRBJ1-2 and V is TRBV6-1, with 8 bases fitting TRBD1. This CDR3 contains 14 residues. Germline V gene sequence: CDR1 MNHNS, CDR2 SASEGT. V shed 6 bases and J 4 bases; nucleotides not matched to a gene: 7.

This chain uses TRBV28 with TRBJ1-2; possibly TRBD1 for D (6 bases). Trimming took 3 bases from V and 10 from J, leaving 12 bases between them. This CDR3 is built from 12 residues. Germline CDR1 reads MDHEN; CDR2 reads SYDVKM. The CDR3 is CASSLAGVDYTF. The CDR3, as DNA: TGTGCCAGCAGTTTGGCAGGGGTGGACTACACCTTC.

This clone was seen at least ten times. The chain couples TRBV11-2 to TRBJ2-2; 8 positions match TRBD1. With V trimmed by 6 bases and J by 3 bases, 12 bases remained unmatched. CDR1 and CDR2 (germline): SGHAT, FQNNGV. The CDR3 contains 17 residues. CDR3 nucleotide sequence: TGTGCCAGCAGTCTAATGTTGGCAGGGGGCTACACCGGGGAGCTGTTTTTT. Protein sequence: CASSLMLAGGYTGELFF.

Turning to this clone: The CDR3 carries no conserved terminal phenylalanine or tryptophan, so it likely arises from a read error. The chain recombines TRBV19 with TRBJ1-5, with D possibly TRBD1 on 5 matching bases. Germline V gene lookup returns CDR1 LNHDA and CDR2 SQIVND (reference sequence). The CDR3 covers 13 residues. Trimming took 4 bases from V and 4 from J, leaving 8 bases between them. The CDR3 loop reads CASSTQGNQPQHC. The CDR3 region has the DNA TGTGCCAGTAGTACCCAGGGTAATCAGCCCCAGCATTGT.

Concerning this clone: Germline is not matched at one junction end, which may reflect a read error. This sequence joins TRBV28 and TRBJ1-1; D not certain. Germline lookup yields CDR1 MDHEN and CDR2 SYDVKM. The CDR3 sequence is 13 residues long. CDR3 nucleotides: TGTGCCAACAGTTTTACCTCGGGCGTAAAAGCTTTCTTT. This sequence encodes CANSFTSGVKAFF.

V is TRBV30 and J is TRBJ2-1, with 7 bases matching TRBD2. The CDR3 contains 17 residues. Per germline, CDR1 GTSNPN and CDR2 SVGIG (reference sequence). The trim removed 8 bases at V and 4 bases at J, leaving 20 bases unmatched. CDR3 sequence reads: CARNPLTRREIYNEQFF. The CDR3 bases are TGTGCCAGAAATCCCCTGACAAGGCGGGAGATATACAATGAGCAGTTCTTC. Variable domain in full (rest from reference TRBV30 and TRBJ2-1): SQTIHQWPATLVQPVGSPLSLECTVEGTSNPNLYWYRQAAGRGLQLLFYSVGIGQISSEVPQNLSASRPQDRQFILSSKKLLLSDSGFYLCARNPLTRREIYNEQFFGPGTRLTVL.

There are many counts of this clone. V and J are TRBV5-4 and TRBJ1-1; 7 bases are a match to TRBD1. The V gene end was trimmed by 0 bases and the J gene end by 1 base; junction bases not matched to a gene: 3. This CDR3 has 15 residues. The germline V gene has CDR1 SGHNT and CDR2 YYREEE (reference sequence). The DNA for the CDR3 is TGTGCCAGCAGCTTGGTGGGGACAGCGAACACTGAAGCTTTCTTT. This codes for CASSLVGTANTEAFF.

This sequence joins TRBV2 and TRBJ2-7; 9 bases align to TRBD1. The CDR3 contains 12 residues. Germline CDR1 SNHLY, CDR2 FYNNEI. Trimming took 6 bases from V and 11 from J; bases not matched to a gene: 8. Here the CDR3 DNA reads TGTGCCAGCAGCTTAGGGACAGGGTTTAAGTACTTC. Translated: CASSLGTGFKYF.

The chain joins TRBV20-1 to TRBJ2-7, with 12 bases that match TRBD2. The V gene's germline CDR1 is DFQATT and CDR2 SNEGSKA (reference sequence). The CDR3 covers 14 residues. The trim removed 4 bases at V and 6 bases at J, leaving 7 bases unmatched. Here the CDR3 reads CSAIQPTSGSEQYF. The CDR3 DNA sequence: TGCAGTGCTATACAACCGACTAGCGGGAGCGAGCAGTACTTC.

Points on this clone: A single base separates this from a much larger clone, so it may be a read error. The J gene is TRBJ2-3, the V gene TRBV25-1; no reliable D call. The CDR3 runs 17 residues. Trimming stripped 5 bases from V and 0 bases from J, with 18 bases between. Germline V gene sequence: CDR1 MGHDK, CDR2 SYGVNS. The CDR3 protein is CASSIFFDPESTDTQYF. Written as DNA, the CDR3 is TGTGCCAGCAGTATTTTTTTTGACCCCGAGAGCACAGATACGCAGTATTTT.